Reported below is one TCR beta chain. Its antigen is as yet unknown. The assay was immunoSEQ multiplex PCR, and TCRdb's table has in-frame clones only and misses some. Among approximately 29,000 clones, roughly 80% were seen once, and the ten largest hold about 0.1%. This specimen comes from a study of regulatory dendritic cells for organ transplantation. CD4+ or CD8+ T cells were sorted as naive CD45RA+ or memory CD45RO+. Whole-study results and caveats: Alloreactive memory CD8+ T cell pools varied considerably between individuals. Resting memory CD8+ T cells held the most alloreactive clonotypes. Memory T cells were less diverse than naive, with memory CD8+ most oligoclonal.

This receptor was obtained from a human donor in good health. Sequenced material: naive CD4+ T cells from blood. The subset is: CD45RA+ naive T cells.

The CDR3 region is CASSIRGRTGELFF. The CDR3 DNA is TGTGCCAGTAGTATACGAGGGCGCACCGGGGAGCTGTTTTTT. The V and J genes are TRBV19 and TRBJ2-2; D is perhaps TRBD2 (5 bases). There are 14 residues in the CDR3. The germline V gene encodes CDR1 LNHDA and CDR2 SQIVND (reference sequence). Trimming left V 2 bases short and J 4 bases short, with 8 bases between.